This is a list of T cell receptor beta chains from one sample in a study of identical twins. TCRdb re-analysed the 5' RACE reads in MiXCR, keeping a single row per CDR3 protein. The sample has 500,000 to 600,000 distinct CDR3 sequences, under 25% seen once; the top ten hold approximately 0.95%. This same sample was also part of a study on T cells expressing NK-cell markers.

Material: CD4+ T cells sorted from blood. The receptor set was obtained from a woman between 18 and 29 years old in good health. CDR3s leave out the opening cysteine and the closing phenylalanine or tryptophan.

j_gene,len,v_gene,CDR3aa
TRBJ1-1,11,TRBV12-3/TRBV12-4,ASSKGENTEAF
TRBJ2-3,13,TRBV20-1,SARSGPQLKDTQY
TRBJ1-6,12,TRBV6-1,ASSRQVQNSPLH
TRBJ2-7,12,TRBV6-5,ASSYSGASGKQY
TRBJ2-3,15,TRBV5-1,ASSLLASGILTDTQY
TRBJ2-2,13,TRBV7-7,ASSSTGKSTGELF
TRBJ2-1,12,TRBV20-1,SARLTGGRNEQF
TRBJ2-2,12,TRBV25-1,ASSSLAPPGELF
TRBJ2-1,11,TRBV5-5,ASSRGGINEQF
TRBJ2-7,12,TRBV11-2,ATRANSGSYEQY
TRBJ2-3,11,TRBV20-1,SLGSGGADTQY
TRBJ2-1,14,TRBV11-2,ASSATKREGYNEQF
TRBJ2-3,13,TRBV16,ASSPSRGVTDTQY
TRBJ2-4,12,TRBV3-1,ASSQVGGRSIQY
TRBJ2-3,11,TRBV3-1,ASGRNKPDTQY
TRBJ2-7,13,TRBV5-1,ASRDLAGGGYEQY
TRBJ1-5,12,TRBV5-6,ASSRIGSNQPQH